This is a list of T cell receptor beta chains from one sample in a study of CXCR3-negative and CXCR3-positive naive CD8 T cells. For each CDR3 protein, TCRdb gives one entry from its re-call of the 5' RACE reads, without DNA. The record lists about 53,000 distinct CDR3 sequences, of which the ten most abundant hold more than 0.35%. Sequenced sample: naive CXCR3- CD8+ T cells from blood. These receptors were taken from a human donor in good health. Some clones in this sample may be carry-over from other donors' samples. CDR3s include the opening cysteine and the closing phenylalanine or tryptophan.

V	J	CDR3
TRBV28	TRBJ2-1	CASSLTGNPYNEQFF
TRBV7-2	TRBJ2-1	CASSSLPRDDNEQFF
TRBV20-1	TRBJ2-1	CSARGSGNEQFF
TRBV4-3	TRBJ2-3	CASSQRSTDTQYF
TRBV4-3	TRBJ2-7	CASSQDSSYEQYF
TRBV20-1	TRBJ1-1	CKYVRMNTEAFF
TRBV7-3	TRBJ2-1	CASSSVSGGGRNEQFF
TRBV7-9	TRBJ1-3	CASSPSGTPGNTIYF
TRBV29-1	TRBJ2-2	CSVETNANTGELFF
TRBV7-6	TRBJ2-1	CASSWTDGNEQFF
TRBV28	TRBJ2-7	CASSFPTGIYEQYF
TRBV5-1	TRBJ1-5	CASSLGEGGMGNQPQHF
TRBV6-2/TRBV6-3	TRBJ2-3	CASSYSRRDTQYF
TRBV28	TRBJ2-7	CASTPHGDEQYF
TRBV28	TRBJ1-5	CASRAGTASNQPQHF
TRBV4-2	TRBJ2-7	CASSHRSSGSYEQYF
TRBV21-1	TRBJ2-7	CASSKKGGPSYEQYF
TRBV20-1	TRBJ2-1	CSATGTSEPNEQFF
TRBV29-1	TRBJ2-2	CSDERLVDTGELFF
TRBV5-1	TRBJ1-2	CASTLGDREFPYGYTF
TRBV5-1	TRBJ2-1	CASSQLTNNEQFF
TRBV6-5	TRBJ1-1	CASSYSPLPFEAFF
TRBV15	TRBJ2-4	CATSGMGTEGTIQYF
TRBV6-2/TRBV6-3	TRBJ1-5	CASSPRGGSNQPQHF
TRBV7-9	TRBJ2-3	CASSQSVATDTQYF
TRBV29-1	TRBJ2-7	CSVERDRDYEQYF
TRBV4-3	TRBJ2-5	CASSQGIQETQYF
TRBV3-1	TRBJ2-1	CASSQPGGGTHEQFF
TRBV6-2/TRBV6-3	TRBJ2-7	CASSYGRDRSYEQYF
TRBV5-1	TRBJ2-2	CASSPEAGYWTGELFF
TRBV4-3	TRBJ2-1	CASSQRKQATGTIEQFF
TRBV10-3	TRBJ1-4	CAISPGQPNEKLFF
TRBV4-2	TRBJ2-2	CASSQDGPRDLNTGERFF
TRBV27	TRBJ2-3	CASSEGSTDTQYF
TRBV4-1	TRBJ1-6	CASSQEAQSYNSPLHF
TRBV5-6	TRBJ2-3	CASSLEGQGITDTQYF
TRBV27	TRBJ2-5	CASSLGTSGGHPAGETQYF
TRBV10-3	TRBJ2-1	CAISESVVGARSEQFF
TRBV5-5	TRBJ2-1	CASSLAQGDEQFF
TRBV28	TRBJ1-5	CASSLGGRRSSQPQHF
TRBV29-1	TRBJ2-1	CSVGHIGDGGRDEQFF
TRBV20-1	TRBJ2-1	CSASLLTDYNEQFF
TRBV5-4	TRBJ2-3	CASSLNQIVGQAGDTQYF
TRBV5-1	TRBJ1-6	CASSGRGDSPLHF
TRBV7-3	TRBJ2-1	CASSLLGPRGNNEQFF
TRBV29-1	TRBJ1-5	CSVGGQYSNQPQHF
TRBV6-5	TRBJ2-1	CASQDRGLDEQFF
TRBV29-1	TRBJ2-1	CSAGWGGGEQFF